The present TCR beta chain was sequenced within a study of T-cell reconstitution after alpha-beta-depleted transplantation in children. It was with unique molecular identifiers that the TCRbeta library was prepared. TCRdb processed the PCR reads anew with MiXCR; each CDR3 protein has one entry. The data show more than 200,000 distinct CDR3 sequences, under 20% seen once. Germline V CDR1 and CDR2: KGHSH, LQKENI. This CDR3 is built from 14 residues. V lost 5 bases to trimming and J lost 7 bases, with 15 bases between them. The sequenced sample was PBMCs, mostly from graft donor cells, obtained 360 days after TCRalphabeta/CD19-depleted stem cell transplant. The chain recombines TRBV18 with TRBJ1-5; D not resolved. The source is a male patient aged 2 to 10 who had a stem cell transplant for acute lymphoblastic leukemia, so the T cells may come from the graft donor. The CDR3 DNA reads as TGTGCCAGCTCATACGGGGAGGTTACCCAGCCCCAGCATTTT. Residues: CASSYGEVTQPQHF.